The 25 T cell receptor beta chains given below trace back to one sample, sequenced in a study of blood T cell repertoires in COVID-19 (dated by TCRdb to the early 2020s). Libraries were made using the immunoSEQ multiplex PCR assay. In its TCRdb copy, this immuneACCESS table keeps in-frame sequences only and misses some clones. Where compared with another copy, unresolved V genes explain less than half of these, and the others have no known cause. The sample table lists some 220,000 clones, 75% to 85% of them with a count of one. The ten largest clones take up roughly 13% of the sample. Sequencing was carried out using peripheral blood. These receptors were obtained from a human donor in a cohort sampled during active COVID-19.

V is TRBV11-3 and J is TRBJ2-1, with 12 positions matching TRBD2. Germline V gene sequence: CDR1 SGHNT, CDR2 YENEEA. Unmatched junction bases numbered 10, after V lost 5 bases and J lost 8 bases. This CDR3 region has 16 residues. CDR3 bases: TGTGCCAGCAGCACCGGAGCTAGCGGGGGGGCAGATGAGCAGTTCTTC. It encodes CASSTGASGGADEQFF.

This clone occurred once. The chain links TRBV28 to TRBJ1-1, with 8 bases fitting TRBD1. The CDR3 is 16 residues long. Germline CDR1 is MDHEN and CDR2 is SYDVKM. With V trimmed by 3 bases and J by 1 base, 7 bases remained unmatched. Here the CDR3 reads CASSLVTGTGNTEAFF. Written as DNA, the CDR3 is TGTGCCAGCAGTTTGGTTACCGGGACAGGGAACACTGAAGCTTTCTTT.

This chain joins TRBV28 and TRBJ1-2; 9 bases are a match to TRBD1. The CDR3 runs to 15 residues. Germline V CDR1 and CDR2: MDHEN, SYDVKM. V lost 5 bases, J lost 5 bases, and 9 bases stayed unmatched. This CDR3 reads CASSPIGQGRYGYTF. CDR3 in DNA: TGTGCCAGCAGTCCGATCGGACAGGGGAGATATGGCTACACCTTC.

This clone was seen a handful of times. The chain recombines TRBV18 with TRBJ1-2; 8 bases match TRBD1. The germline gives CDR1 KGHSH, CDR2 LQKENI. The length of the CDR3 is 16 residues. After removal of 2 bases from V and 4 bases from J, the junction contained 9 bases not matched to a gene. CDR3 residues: CASSPGQGAVGYGYTF. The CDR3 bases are TGTGCCAGCTCACCAGGGCAGGGGGCAGTTGGCTATGGCTACACCTTC.

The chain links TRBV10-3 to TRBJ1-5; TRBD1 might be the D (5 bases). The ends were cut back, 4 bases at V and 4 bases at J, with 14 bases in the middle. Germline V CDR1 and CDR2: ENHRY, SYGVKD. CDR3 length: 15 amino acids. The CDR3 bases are TGTGCCATCAGTGGTCAGGGACTGGGAAATCAGCCCCAGCATTTT. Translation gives CAISGQGLGNQPQHF.

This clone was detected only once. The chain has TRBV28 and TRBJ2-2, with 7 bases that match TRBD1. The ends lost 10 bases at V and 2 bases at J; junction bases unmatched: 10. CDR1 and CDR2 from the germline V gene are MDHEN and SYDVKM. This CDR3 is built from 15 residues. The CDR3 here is CATKGQAVNTGELFF. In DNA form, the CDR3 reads TGTGCCACCAAAGGACAGGCGGTTAACACCGGGGAGCTGTTTTTT.

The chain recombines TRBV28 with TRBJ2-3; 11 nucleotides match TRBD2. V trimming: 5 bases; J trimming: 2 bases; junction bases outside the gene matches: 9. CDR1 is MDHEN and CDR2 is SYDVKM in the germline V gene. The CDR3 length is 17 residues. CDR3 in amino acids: CASSPRPSGGTTDTQYF. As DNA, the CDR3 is TGTGCCAGCAGTCCTAGACCTAGCGGGGGGACCACAGATACGCAGTATTTT.

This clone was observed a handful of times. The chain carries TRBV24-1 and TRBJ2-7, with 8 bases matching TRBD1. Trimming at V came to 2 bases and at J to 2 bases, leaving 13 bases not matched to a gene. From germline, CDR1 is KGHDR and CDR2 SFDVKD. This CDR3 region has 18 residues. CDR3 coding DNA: TGTGCCACCAGTGATTCTGGGGGCGGCAGGGGGCTTCCCTACGAGCAGTACTTC. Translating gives CATSDSGGGRGLPYEQYF.

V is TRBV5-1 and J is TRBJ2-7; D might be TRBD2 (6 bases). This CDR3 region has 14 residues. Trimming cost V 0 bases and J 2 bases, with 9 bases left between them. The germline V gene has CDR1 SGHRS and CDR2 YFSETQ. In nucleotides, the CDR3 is TGCGCCAGCAGCTTGGTAGCGGACACCTACGAGCAGTACTTC. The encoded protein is CASSLVADTYEQYF.

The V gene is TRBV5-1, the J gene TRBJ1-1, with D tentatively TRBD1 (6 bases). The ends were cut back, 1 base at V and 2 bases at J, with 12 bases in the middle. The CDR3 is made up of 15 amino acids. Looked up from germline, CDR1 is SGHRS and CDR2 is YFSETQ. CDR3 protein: CASSLRGGDNTEAFF. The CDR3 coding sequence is TGCGCCAGCAGCTTGAGAGGGGGGGATAACACTGAAGCTTTCTTT. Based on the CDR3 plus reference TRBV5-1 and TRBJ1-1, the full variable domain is KAGVTQTPRYLIKTRGQQVTLSCSPISGHRSVSWYQQTPGQGLQFLFEYFSETQRNKGNFPGRFSGRQFSNSRSEMNVSTLELGDSALYLCASSLRGGDNTEAFFGQGTRLTVV.

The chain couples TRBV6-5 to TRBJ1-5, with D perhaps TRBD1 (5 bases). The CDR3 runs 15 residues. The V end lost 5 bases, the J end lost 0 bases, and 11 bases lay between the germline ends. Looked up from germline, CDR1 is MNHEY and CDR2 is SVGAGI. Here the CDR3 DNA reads TGTGCCAGCAGTCGGGCTGGGGCTAGCAATCAGCCCCAGCATTTT. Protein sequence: CASSRAGASNQPQHF.

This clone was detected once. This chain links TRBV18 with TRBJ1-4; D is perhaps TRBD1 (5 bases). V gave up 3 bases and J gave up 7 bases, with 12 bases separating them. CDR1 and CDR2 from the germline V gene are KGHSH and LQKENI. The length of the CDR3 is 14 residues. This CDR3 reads CASSPDTVGEKLFF. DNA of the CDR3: TGTGCCAGCTCACCGGACACCGTCGGTGAAAAACTGTTTTTT.

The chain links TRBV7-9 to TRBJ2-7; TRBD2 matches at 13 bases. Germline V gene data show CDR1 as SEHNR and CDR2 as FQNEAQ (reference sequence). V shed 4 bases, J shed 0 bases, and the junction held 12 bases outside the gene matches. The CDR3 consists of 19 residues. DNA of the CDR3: TGTGCCAGCAGCTCCTCCGGACTAGCGGGAGTCTACAGCTCCTACGAGCAGTACTTC. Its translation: CASSSSGLAGVYSSYEQYF.

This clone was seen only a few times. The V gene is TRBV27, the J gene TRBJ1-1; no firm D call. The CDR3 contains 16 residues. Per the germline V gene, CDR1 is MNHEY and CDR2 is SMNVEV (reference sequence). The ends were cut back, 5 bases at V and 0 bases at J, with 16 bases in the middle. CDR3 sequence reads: CASSPPGLVMNTEAFF. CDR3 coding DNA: TGTGCCAGCAGTCCCCCCGGGTTAGTTATGAACACTGAAGCTTTCTTT.

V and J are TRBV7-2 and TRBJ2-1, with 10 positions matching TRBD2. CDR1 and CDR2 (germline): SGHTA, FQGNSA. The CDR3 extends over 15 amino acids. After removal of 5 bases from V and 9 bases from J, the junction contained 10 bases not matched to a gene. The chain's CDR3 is CASSLSGSGRTEQFF. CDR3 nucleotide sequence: TGTGCCAGCAGCCTCTCGGGTAGCGGGAGGACTGAGCAGTTCTTC.

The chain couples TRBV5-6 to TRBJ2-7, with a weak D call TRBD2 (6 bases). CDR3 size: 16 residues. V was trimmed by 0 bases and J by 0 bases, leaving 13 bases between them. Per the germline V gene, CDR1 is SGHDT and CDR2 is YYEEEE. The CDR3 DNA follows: TGTGCCAGCAGCTTGGAGGGGCGGGGCTACTCCTACGAGCAGTACTTC. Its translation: CASSLEGRGYSYEQYF.

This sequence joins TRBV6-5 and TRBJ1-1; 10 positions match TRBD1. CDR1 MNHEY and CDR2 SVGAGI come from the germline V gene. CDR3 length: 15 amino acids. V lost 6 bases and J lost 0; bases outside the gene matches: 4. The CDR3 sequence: CASSRDRGVNTEAFF. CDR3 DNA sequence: TGTGCCAGCAGCCGGGACAGGGGTGTGAACACTGAAGCTTTCTTT.

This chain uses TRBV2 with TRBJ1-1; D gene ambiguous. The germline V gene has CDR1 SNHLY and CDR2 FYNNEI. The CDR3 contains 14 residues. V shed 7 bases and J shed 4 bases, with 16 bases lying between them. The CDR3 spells CASTGRRQSTEAFF. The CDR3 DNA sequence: TGTGCCAGCACGGGGAGACGACAATCCACTGAAGCTTTCTTT.

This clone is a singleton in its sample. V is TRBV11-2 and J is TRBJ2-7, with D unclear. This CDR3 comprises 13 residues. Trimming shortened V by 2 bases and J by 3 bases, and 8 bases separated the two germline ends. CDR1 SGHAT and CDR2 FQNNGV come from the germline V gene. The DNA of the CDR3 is TGTGCCAGCAGCTTATCCCCCGGCTACGAGCAGTACTTC. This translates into CASSLSPGYEQYF.

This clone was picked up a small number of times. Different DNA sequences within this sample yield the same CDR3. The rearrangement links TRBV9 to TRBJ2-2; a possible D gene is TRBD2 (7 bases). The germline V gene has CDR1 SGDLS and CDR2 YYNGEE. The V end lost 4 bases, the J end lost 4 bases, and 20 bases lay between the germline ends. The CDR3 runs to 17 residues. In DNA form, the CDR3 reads TGTGCCAGCAGCACTCAGGGAGGGGGGGGAGGCACCGGGGAGCTGTTTTTT. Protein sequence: CASSTQGGGGGTGELFF.

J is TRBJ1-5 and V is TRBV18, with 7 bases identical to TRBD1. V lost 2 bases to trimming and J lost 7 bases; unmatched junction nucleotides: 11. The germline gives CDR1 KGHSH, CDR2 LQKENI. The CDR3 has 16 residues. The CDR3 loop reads CASSPVSTGTRQPQHF. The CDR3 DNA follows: TGTGCCAGCTCACCAGTATCGACAGGGACTCGACAGCCCCAGCATTTT.

DNA for the CDR3: TGTGCCAGCAGTTATGGGACTAGAACCTACAATGAGCAGTTCTTC. Amino acid sequence: CASSYGTRTYNEQFF. V usage is TRBV6-6 and J usage is TRBJ2-1, with 8 bases matching TRBD2. This CDR3 region has 15 residues. Germline-derived CDR1 and CDR2 are MNHNY and SVGAGI (reference sequence). V gave up 3 bases and J gave up 2 bases; unmatched junction bases: 3.

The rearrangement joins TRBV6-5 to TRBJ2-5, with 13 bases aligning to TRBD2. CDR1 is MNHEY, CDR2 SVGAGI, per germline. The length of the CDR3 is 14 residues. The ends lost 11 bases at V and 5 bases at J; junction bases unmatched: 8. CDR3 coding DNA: TGTGCCGCTTCCGAACTAGCGGGGGGGGAGACCCAGTACTTC. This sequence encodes CAASELAGGETQYF.

The CDR3 reads CASSLSEDEQFF. DNA of the CDR3: TGCGCCAGCAGCCTAAGCGAGGATGAGCAGTTCTTC. This chain connects TRBV5-1 to TRBJ2-1; D is undetermined. The CDR3 is 12 residues long. Germline V gene lookup returns CDR1 SGHRS and CDR2 YFSETQ. V was trimmed by 4 bases and J by 8 bases, leaving 10 bases between them.

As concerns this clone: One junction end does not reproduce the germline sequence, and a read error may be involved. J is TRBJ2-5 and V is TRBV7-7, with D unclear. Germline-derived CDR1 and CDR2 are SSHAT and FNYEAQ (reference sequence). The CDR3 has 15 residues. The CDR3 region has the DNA TGTGCTAGCAGCTTAGCAGGCAGGAACCAAGAGACCCAGTACTTC. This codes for CASSLAGRNQETQYF.